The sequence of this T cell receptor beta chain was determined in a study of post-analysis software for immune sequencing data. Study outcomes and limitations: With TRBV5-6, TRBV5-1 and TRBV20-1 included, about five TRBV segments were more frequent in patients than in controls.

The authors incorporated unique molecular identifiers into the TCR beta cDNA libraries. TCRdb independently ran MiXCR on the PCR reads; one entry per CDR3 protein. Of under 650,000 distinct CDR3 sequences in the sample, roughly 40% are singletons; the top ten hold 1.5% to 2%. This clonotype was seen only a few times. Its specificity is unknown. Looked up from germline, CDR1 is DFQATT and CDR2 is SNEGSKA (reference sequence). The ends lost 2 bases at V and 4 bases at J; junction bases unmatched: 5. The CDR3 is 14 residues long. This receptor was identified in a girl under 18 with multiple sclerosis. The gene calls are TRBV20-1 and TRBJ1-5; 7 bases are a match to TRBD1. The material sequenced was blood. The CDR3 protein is CSARQRQGNQPQHF. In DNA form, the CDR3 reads TGCAGTGCTAGACAAAGACAGGGTAATCAGCCCCAGCATTTT.